Listed below are T cell receptor beta chains from one sample, sequenced in a study of shared clonotypes between healthy human individuals. Repertoires were generated with immunoSEQ multiplex PCR, while TCRdb's copy carries only in-frame clones and drops some. The repertoire consists of 2 million to 2.5 million clones, with more than 90% occurring once and the leading ten covering around 0.13%. Specimen: naive CD4+ T cells sorted from blood. Receptor source: a young man in good health. Each CDR3 is given with its conserved first and last residue. The D gene is left open where the match is weak. Expanded clones get a size class; other rows say once, few or many, or leave the size out.

clone_size d_call j_call v_call cdr3_nt cdr3_aa
- - TRBJ2-7 TRBV18 TGTGCCAGCTCACGGGCAGACGAGCAGTACTTC CASSRADEQYF
- - TRBJ1-6 TRBV28 TGTGCCAGCAGGCAACGGGAAAGGTATAATTCACCCCTCCACTTT CASRQRERYNSPLHF
once - TRBJ1-1 TRBV7-3 TGTGCCAGCAGCTTATTGGGGGGATCCGAAGCTTTCTTT CASSLLGGSEAFF
- - TRBJ2-5 TRBV18 TGTGCCAGCTCACCCATCGGCTCCGAGACCCAGTACTTC CASSPIGSETQYF
- - TRBJ1-1 TRBV5-1 TGCGCCAGCAGCCCCCGGCGCGAGGGGGTGAACACTGAAGCTTTCTTT CASSPRREGVNTEAFF
- TRBD2 TRBJ2-3 TRBV29-1 TGCAGCGTTGCTAGCGGGGTTGCCACAGATACGCAGTATTTT CSVASGVATDTQYF
- TRBD1 TRBJ2-7 TRBV4-1 TGCGCCAGCAGCCATGGGACAGGGGGCCCCTACGAGCAGTACTTC CASSHGTGGPYEQYF
- - TRBJ2-7 TRBV4-1 TGCGCCAGCAGCCAAGTTGGGGGGAGAGGCTACGAGCAGTACTTC CASSQVGGRGYEQYF
once TRBD1 TRBJ2-5 TRBV5-1 TGCGCCAGCAGCTTCCCGGGACAGATAGAGACCCAGTACTTC CASSFPGQIETQYF
- TRBD1 TRBJ1-4 TRBV2 TGTGCCAGCGGGGGGGACAGAAATGAAAAACTGTTTTTT CASGGDRNEKLFF
- - TRBJ1-5 TRBV6-1 TGTGCCAGCAGTGATTTACAGCCAAATCAGCCCCAGCATTTT CASSDLQPNQPQHF
- - TRBJ1-4 TRBV5-1 TGCGCCAGCTCCGGGGGGACAACTAATGAAAAACTGTTTTTT CASSGGTTNEKLFF
once - TRBJ2-7 TRBV5-1 TGCGCCAGCAGCGGTCAGGTGAGGCCAGGCCGGCGGGGACACTACGAGCAGTACTTC CASSGQVRPGRRGHYEQYF
- - TRBJ2-5 TRBV5-1 TGCGCCAGCAGCTTGCCGGAGGGGGAGACCCAGTACTTC CASSLPEGETQYF
once - TRBJ1-1 TRBV4-1 TGCGCCAGCTACCCCTCCGGGGGCGGGACTGAAGCTTTCTTT CASYPSGGGTEAFF
- - TRBJ2-3 TRBV7-3 TGTGCCAGCACCTCCTCTTCAGATACGCAGTATTTT CASTSSSDTQYF
- - TRBJ2-7 TRBV6-1 TGTGCCAGCACTGGGGGGACAGTAAACTACGAGCAGTACTTC CASTGGTVNYEQYF
- - TRBJ2-2 TRBV18 TGTGCCAGCTCACCAGGGGGTATAAACACCGGGGAGCTGTTTTTT CASSPGGINTGELFF
- - TRBJ1-1 TRBV27 TGTGCCAGCAGTAGGAGGGGCGGTGACACTGAAGCTTTCTTT CASSRRGGDTEAFF
- - TRBJ1-2 TRBV10-3 TGTGCCATCAGCGATAAGGAGATTCCAGACTATGGCTACACCTTC CAISDKEIPDYGYTF
- TRBD1 TRBJ1-4 TRBV7-8 TGTGCCAGCAGCTTAGGTCTCCCGGGACAGGAAAATGAAAAACTGTTTTTT CASSLGLPGQENEKLFF
- - TRBJ1-5 TRBV19 TGTGCCAGTGCTGCAGGGACTCTATTCAATCAGCCCCAGCATTTT CASAAGTLFNQPQHF
- - TRBJ2-5 TRBV5-4 TGTGCCAGCAGCTTGGCATTCAGCGGGGACAAAGAGACCCAGTACTTC CASSLAFSGDKETQYF
- TRBD1 TRBJ2-5 TRBV6-5 TGTGCCAGCAGTAAGGGACAGCAAGAGACCCAGTACTTC CASSKGQQETQYF
- - TRBJ2-3 TRBV10-2 TGCGCCAGCAGTGATGGGGGTAACTATGGAGATACGCAGTATTTT CASSDGGNYGDTQYF